This TCR beta chain is drawn from a study of blood T cell repertoires in COVID-19. Study in general: There were acute and convalescent COVID-19 samples, and they came from the United States, Italy and Spain. T cells, B-cell-depleted T cells, or PBMCs provided the cDNA or gDNA that served as material.

Authors' data handling: Estimation of nucleated cell counts relied on the amplification of reference gene primers. Assay: immunoSEQ multiplex PCR; the TCRdb copy retains only in-frame clones and omits some. The V and J calls and the clone size are those of that table, but D and trimming were determined from the DNA. Of some 90,000 clones listed, roughly 80% are singletons. V lost 1 base, J lost 0 bases, and 10 bases lay in between. This CDR3 spans 16 amino acids. Germline loops: CDR1 SGHTA, CDR2 FQGNSA. Sequenced sample: peripheral blood. The V call is TRBV7-2, the J call TRBJ2-1, with a possible D match to TRBD2 (6 bases). The origin of this receptor is a woman aged 70-85 years with acute or convalescent COVID-19. The CDR3: CASSLVGAGSYNEQFF. CDR3 coding DNA: TGTGCCAGCAGCTTAGTCGGAGCGGGCTCCTACAATGAGCAGTTCTTC.